The 21 T cell receptor beta chains listed next were all sequenced from one sample in a study of T-cell memory formation after mild COVID-19. One entry per CDR3 protein results from TCRdb running MiXCR on the 5' RACE reads. The table shows almost 250,000 distinct CDR3 sequences, with just over 15% occurring only once. The sequenced sample consisted of PBMCs or a T cell subset sorted from them (not recorded which). These TCRs come from an adult woman who had mild COVID-19 (a few samples of this study predate the infection). Cell type and time point are not known.

This clonotype was seen repeatedly, ten times or more. J is TRBJ2-3 and V is TRBV18; 7 positions match TRBD1. This CDR3 spans 14 amino acids. Germline lookup yields CDR1 KGHSH and CDR2 LQKENI. V dropped 6 bases and J dropped 0; count of bases not matched to a gene: 3. CDR3 amino acids: CASSRQGSTDTQYF. DNA for the CDR3: TGTGCCAGCTCCCGACAGGGAAGCACAGATACGCAGTATTTT.

This chain connects TRBV5-1 to TRBJ1-6; weak D call: TRBD1 (5 bases). CDR1 is SGHRS and CDR2 is YFSETQ in the germline V gene. Trimming cost V 4 bases and J 11 bases, with 16 bases left between them. CDR3 length equals 14 residues. CDR3 sequence (DNA): TGCGCCAGCAGCGATGGGACGGCGGATCCACCCCTCCACTTT. As protein: CASSDGTADPPLHF.

This clonotype has a handful of counts. The chain has TRBV29-1 and TRBJ2-1; D may be TRBD2 (6 bases). The germline gives CDR1 SQVTM, CDR2 ANQGSEA. The length of the CDR3 is 13 residues. V gave up 7 bases and J gave up 6 bases, with 16 bases separating them. For the CDR3, the DNA is TGCAGCGCTGGGGACTGGACCCCCAATGAGCAGTTCTTC. Amino acid sequence: CSAGDWTPNEQFF.

This clonotype was detected only a few times. The genes are TRBV4-3 and TRBJ2-1; D tentatively fits TRBD1 or TRBD2 (5 bases each). Germline V lookup: CDR1 LGHNA, CDR2 YSLEER. The V and J ends lost 4 bases and 4 bases respectively, with 14 bases between them. CDR3 size: 15 residues. CDR3 sequence: CASSPRDQRYNEQFF. The CDR3 coding sequence is TGCGCCAGCAGCCCAAGGGACCAGCGGTACAATGAGCAGTTCTTC.

The rearrangement links TRBV20-1 to TRBJ2-7; 8 bases agree with TRBD1. Trimming removed 0 bases from V and 2 bases from J; junction bases left unmatched: 6. This CDR3 is 15 amino acids long. The V gene's germline CDR1 is DFQATT and CDR2 SNEGSKA (reference sequence). The CDR3 nucleotides are TGCAGTGCTAGAGATCAAACAGGGGGGACCTACGAGCAGTACTTC. Amino acid sequence: CSARDQTGGTYEQYF.

CDR3 loop: CASRAGQGTEQYF. For the CDR3, the DNA is TGTGCCAGCAGAGCGGGACAGGGGACCGAGCAGTACTTC. The chain is built from TRBV2 and TRBJ2-7; TRBD1 matches 10 bases. V was pared by 6 bases and J by 6 bases, with 5 bases of the junction left unmatched. The germline gives CDR1 SNHLY, CDR2 FYNNEI. The CDR3 runs to 13 residues.

This clonotype was seen more than once but under ten times. This chain connects TRBV29-1 to TRBJ1-1, with 11 positions matching TRBD1. The CDR3 consists of 13 residues. J lost 5 bases, V lost 5 bases, and 4 bases had no gene match. Germline CDR1 and CDR2: SQVTM and ANQGSEA. CDR3 DNA sequence: TGCAGCGTTCAGGGGACAGGGGGGACTGAAGCTTTCTTT. Translation gives CSVQGTGGTEAFF.

This chain uses TRBV29-1 with TRBJ2-3; D possibly uses TRBD1 or TRBD2 (5 bases each). Looked up from germline, CDR1 is SQVTM and CDR2 is ANQGSEA. CDR3 size: 9 residues. Trimming removed 4 bases from V and 9 bases from J, with 5 bases in between. The CDR3 reads CSVGGTQYF. The CDR3, as DNA: TGCAGCGTTGGGGGGACGCAGTATTTT.

The rearrangement uses TRBV4-3 and TRBJ2-3, with 8 bases identical to TRBD1. The V and J ends lost 5 bases and 5 bases, in that order; junction bases with no gene match: 6. Germline loops: CDR1 LGHNA, CDR2 YSLEER. This CDR3 spans 14 amino acids. This CDR3 is CASSYQGAGDTQYF. CDR3 sequence (DNA): TGCGCCAGCAGCTACCAGGGGGCTGGAGATACGCAGTATTTT.

The sample holds a few counts of this clonotype. The chain uses TRBV4-1 and TRBJ1-4, with 9 positions matching TRBD1. Germline CDR1 MGHRA, CDR2 YSYEKL. V gave up 0 bases and J gave up 3 bases; unmatched junction bases: 8. This CDR3 has 18 amino acids. In nucleotides, the CDR3 is TGCGCCAGCAGCCAAGATCCGGGACAGGGAATCGCTAATGAAAAACTGTTTTTT. Protein sequence: CASSQDPGQGIANEKLFF.

This clonotype has only a few counts. The gene calls are TRBV7-9 and TRBJ2-3, with D hard to call. Looked up from germline, CDR1 is SEHNR and CDR2 is FQNEAQ (reference sequence). The CDR3 is 13 residues long. Trimming pared 3 bases from V and 4 bases from J, leaving 8 bases between. Here the CDR3 reads CASSFEVPDTQYF. The DNA for the CDR3 is TGTGCCAGCAGCTTTGAGGTCCCAGATACGCAGTATTTT.

This clonotype was seen repeatedly, ten times or more. The genes are TRBV7-2 and TRBJ1-1; D is unclear. The CDR3 spans 14 residues. V lost 1 base and J 0 bases, leaving 6 bases between the germline ends. Per germline, CDR1 SGHTA and CDR2 FQGNSA. Here the CDR3 reads CASSLGPVNTEAFF. The CDR3 nucleotides read TGTGCCAGCAGCTTAGGTCCGGTGAACACTGAAGCTTTCTTT.

This clonotype was counted only a few times. This chain joins TRBV6-1 and TRBJ1-5; no clear D gene. Trimming left V 6 bases short and J 5 bases short, with 14 bases between. This CDR3 spans 14 amino acids. CDR1 is MNHNS and CDR2 is SASEGT in the germline V gene. The chain's CDR3 is CASSYLGGDQPQHF. The CDR3 bases are TGTGCCAGCAGCTATCTCGGCGGGGATCAGCCCCAGCATTTT.

This chain links TRBV27 with TRBJ1-6; no clear D gene. Trimming removed 5 bases at V and 4 bases at J, with 12 bases between. In germline, CDR1 is MNHEY, CDR2 SMNVEV (reference sequence). The CDR3 consists of 15 residues. The CDR3 here is CASSPTKGYNSPLHF. The CDR3 coding sequence is TGTGCCAGCAGTCCGACTAAAGGGTATAATTCACCCCTCCACTTT.

The rearrangement joins TRBV11-3 to TRBJ2-4; D is ambiguous. The V end lost 4 bases, the J end lost 0 bases, and 13 bases lay between the germline ends. The CDR3 is 16 amino acids. CDR1 SGHNT and CDR2 YENEEA come from the germline V gene. CDR3 DNA: TGTGCCAGCAGCTGGGGATTAGCCTTAGCCAAAAACATTCAGTACTTC. Translated, it gives CASSWGLALAKNIQYF. Complete variable domain (other parts from reference TRBV11-3 and TRBJ2-4): EAGVVQSPRYKIIEKKQPVAFWCNPISGHNTLYWYLQNLGQGPELLIRYENEEAVDDSQLPKDRFSAERLKGVDSTLKIQPAELGDSAVYLCASSWGLALAKNIQYFGAGTRLSVL.

This clonotype showed up many times. The chain carries TRBV7-3 and TRBJ2-1; 9 bases map to TRBD2. V lost 3 bases to trimming and J lost 0 bases; unmatched junction nucleotides: 9. This CDR3 region has 18 residues. Germline CDR1 is SGHTA and CDR2 is FQGTGA. Written as DNA, the CDR3 is TGTGCCAGCAGCTTTTTGAGTAGCGGGGGAGGCTCCTACAATGAGCAGTTCTTC. This encodes CASSFLSSGGGSYNEQFF.

V is TRBV30 and J is TRBJ1-4; perhaps TRBD1 as D (5 bases). V was cut by 2 bases and J by 5 bases, with 12 bases left in between. CDR1 GTSNPN and CDR2 SVGIG come from the germline V gene (reference sequence). The CDR3 is 14 residues long. CDR3 loop: CAWSLQGKNEKLFF. Here the CDR3 DNA reads TGTGCCTGGAGTCTCCAGGGCAAGAATGAAAAACTGTTTTTT.

The gene calls are TRBV6-1 and TRBJ2-4; possibly TRBD2 for D (5 bases). Between the trimmed V and J ends, which lost 1 base and 1 base, there was a span of 8 bases. Per germline, CDR1 MNHNS and CDR2 SASEGT. The CDR3 is 15 residues long. The CDR3, as DNA: TGTGCCAGCAGTGAAGGAGGGTCCGCCAAAAACATTCAGTACTTC. Translating it yields CASSEGGSAKNIQYF.

Note on this clonotype: A read error may account for a junction end that differs from germline. The chain couples TRBV4-1 to TRBJ2-7; D possibly corresponds to TRBD1 (6 bases). CDR3 size: 14 residues. In germline, CDR1 is MGHRA, CDR2 YSYEKL. CDR3 region: CASRQGTGSHEQYF. For the CDR3, the DNA is TGCGCCAGCAGGCAAGGTACAGGGTCCCACGAGCAGTACTTC.

This clonotype was observed a handful of times. The chain links TRBV6-2 or TRBV6-3 to TRBJ2-7, with D perhaps TRBD1 or TRBD2 (5 bases each). There are 11 residues in the CDR3. The germline V gene encodes CDR1 MNHEY and CDR2 SVGEGT. V shed 11 bases and J shed 4 bases, with 12 bases lying between them. In DNA form, the CDR3 reads TGTGCCGAGGGCCAGGGTTACGAGCAGTACTTC. Translating gives CAEGQGYEQYF.

This clonotype was seen more than once but under ten times. V gene TRBV11-1 combines with J gene TRBJ2-1, with TRBD2 matching 12 bases. Germline V gene sequence: CDR1 SGHAT, CDR2 FQDESV (reference sequence). V lost 5 bases, J lost 4 bases, and 3 bases stayed unmatched. This CDR3 is 15 amino acids long. This chain's CDR3 is CASSQTSGRYNEQFF. The DNA of the CDR3 is TGTGCCAGCAGCCAAACTAGCGGGAGGTACAATGAGCAGTTCTTC. The full variable domain, in which reference TRBV11-1 and TRBJ2-1 provide the parts outside the CDR3, is EAEVAQSPRYKITEKSQAVAFWCDPISGHATLYWYRQILGQGPELLVQFQDESVVDDSQLPKDRFSAERLKGVDSTLKIQPAELGDSAMYLCASSQTSGRYNEQFFGPGTRLTVL.